This T cell receptor beta chain was found in a study of molecular identifiers for immune sequencing clone quantification. Study background: Replicates split RNA from around 18,000 or 91,000 naive CD8 cells five ways, and the researchers sequenced four portions.

As concerns this clonotype: Its matching antigen is unknown.

Libraries used 20,000 to 1,000,000 sorted naive CD8 T cells and 10%, 30% or 50% RNA input. The use of previously described methods and listed TCR primers produced the bulk TCR libraries. TCRdb redid the calling of the PCR reads with MiXCR, one entry per CDR3 protein. This repertoire shows 60,000 to 80,000 distinct CDR3 sequences, less than 20% found once; its top ten account for about 1.6%. Between the trimmed V and J ends, which lost 4 bases and 6 bases, there was a span of 15 bases. The CDR3 has 15 residues. Germline CDR1 reads ENHRY; CDR2 reads SYGVKD. Study outcomes and limitations: Whereas clones above 20 RNA copies held under 1% of naive-cell molecules, they held over 98% of effector molecules.

The chain combines TRBV10-3 with TRBJ2-2; unclear D gene. Input material: naive CD8+ T cells from blood, with Jurkat cell RNA spiked in. Subset reported: FACS-sorted CD8+CD4-CCR7+CD45RA+ naive T cells. The receptor comes from a human donor in good health. Some libraries in this study had Jurkat cell RNA spiked in. CDR3 region: CAISGPKQSPGELFF. CDR3 DNA sequence: TGTGCCATCAGTGGGCCTAAACAGAGCCCCGGGGAGCTGTTTTTT.